This paragraph reports one T cell receptor (beta chain). Its matching antigen is unknown. The repertoire was sequenced with immunoSEQ multiplex PCR; TCRdb's copy has only in-frame clones and lacks some. The sample records roughly 76,000 clones, 80% to 95% being singletons. This sample's time point: peripheral blood 6 weeks after treatment start. Sampling of each patient yielded between 1 and 8 specimens, collected pretreatment and on-treatment. The data originate from a study of PD-L1 blockade in urothelial cancer. At the level of the study: Previous chemotherapy exposure amounted to 0 to 3 regimens for patients. The analyses of blood took place 3 weeks (second dose) and 6 weeks after treatment start. General observations from the study: Durable benefit was linked to greater 3-week expansion of tumor-associated blood clones.

The CDR3 loop spans 16 amino acids. Germline lookup yields CDR1 SGHNT and CDR2 YYREEE (reference sequence). With 4 bases clipped from V and 7 bases from J, the junction kept 14 bases outside the gene matches. The TCR comes from a woman older than 75 with urothelial cancer. Sequencing used PBMCs, obtained around atezolizumab (anti-PD-L1) treatment. This chain links TRBV5-4 with TRBJ1-2, with TRBD1 identical over 9 bases. The chain's CDR3 is CASSHPTTGGLRGYTF. The CDR3 DNA reads TGTGCCAGCAGCCACCCTACGACAGGGGGTCTACGTGGCTACACCTTC. Complete variable domain (other parts from reference TRBV5-4 and TRBJ1-2): ETGVTQSPTHLIKTRGQQVTLRCSSQSGHNTVSWYQQALGQGPQFIFQYYREEENGRGNFPPRFSGLQFPNYSSELNVNALELDDSALYLCASSHPTTGGLRGYTFGSGTRLTVV.